This is a list of T cell receptor beta chains from one sample in a study of vaccination and CD4 T cells after COVID-19. These receptors have no identified antigens. TCRdb itself ran the PCR reads through MiXCR, one entry per CDR3 protein. In the table there are some 21,000 distinct CDR3 sequences, 46% of which are singletons. The starting material was CD4+ T cells from blood, cultured in vitro, obtained about 7 months after SARS-CoV-2 vaccination. The receptors stem from a human donor who had recovered from COVID-19. Each CDR3 is given with its conserved first and last residue. Fields, in order: J gene, V gene, clone size, D gene, CDR3 DNA, CDR3 protein. D genes are given only for firm matches. The listing skips clone size in some rows; elsewhere it reads once, few, many or a size class.

TRBJ1-1 | TRBV2 | . | . | TGTGCCAGCAGCGGTAGGATTCAGAACACTGAAGCTTTCTTT | CASSGRIQNTEAFF
TRBJ2-7 | TRBV6-2/TRBV6-3 | . | TRBD2 | TGTGCCAGCGGACCCCGACTAGCGGGAATCTACGAGCAGTACTTC | CASGPRLAGIYEQYF
TRBJ2-3 | TRBV20-1 | . | TRBD2 | TGCAGTGCCCCAGCGGGAGGGGGCACAGATACGCAGTATTTT | CSAPAGGGTDTQYF
TRBJ2-6 | TRBV11-2 | . | . | TGTGCCAGCAGCAGAAGCCCTGGGAACTCTGGGGCCAACGTCCTGACTTTC | CASSRSPGNSGANVLTF
TRBJ2-7 | TRBV7-2 | . | TRBD2 | TGTGCCAGCAGCCGTGCGGCGGGGGATTCCTACGAGCAGTACTTC | CASSRAAGDSYEQYF
TRBJ2-3 | TRBV2 | . | . | TGTGCCAGCAACAGGGATACAGATACGCAGTATTTT | CASNRDTDTQYF
TRBJ2-5 | TRBV10-3 | few | TRBD2 | TGTGCCATCAGTGATCCGACTAGCGGGACCCAAGAGACCCAGTACTTC | CAISDPTSGTQETQYF
TRBJ2-1 | TRBV20-1 | . | . | TGCAGTGCTAGAGATCTCCGGGGTTCAGATGAGCAGTTCTTC | CSARDLRGSDEQFF
TRBJ1-1 | TRBV7-3 | . | . | TGTGCCAGCAGTTCGGGACACTCGAACACTGAAGCTTTCTTT | CASSSGHSNTEAFF
TRBJ1-2 | TRBV5-4 | . | . | TGTGCCAGCAGCTTGGCCATGAGGGTAGCAGATGGCTACACCTTC | CASSLAMRVADGYTF
TRBJ2-1 | TRBV24-1 | . | TRBD1 | TGTGCCACCAGTGACCCGACAGGGGGCGTCTACAATGAGCAGTTCTTC | CATSDPTGGVYNEQFF
TRBJ2-7 | TRBV5-4 | . | . | TGTGCCAGCAGCTTGAGGGGCAGGCCGGGAGTCTACGAGCAGTACTTC | CASSLRGRPGVYEQYF
TRBJ2-5 | TRBV10-3 | few | TRBD1 | TGTGCCATCAGAATGGGACAGAAAGAGACCCAGTACTTC | CAIRMGQKETQYF